This entry lists 4 T cell receptor beta chains sequenced from one sample in a study of regulatory T cells in long-lasting Graves disease. The TCR beta library used iRepertoire HTBI primers with Arm-PCR amplification of CDR3. TCRdb recomputed calls from the multiplex PCR reads with MiXCR, one row per CDR3 protein. The sample includes a few hundred thousand distinct CDR3 sequences, 12% to 15% of them seen just once. Time point described: newly diagnosed GD, antithyroid drugs for less than 3 months. Isolated PBMC RNA provided the starting material for the TCR library. Separately, the same data were catalogued under a study of T cells in Graves' hyperthyroidism and ophthalmopathy.

Sequencing was performed on peripheral blood mononuclear cells (PBMCs), taken at new diagnosis, from a patient treated with antithyroid drugs. These receptors came from a woman aged 45-60 years with Graves disease.

This clonotype was counted many times. V is TRBV12-3 or TRBV12-4 and J is TRBJ2-3; no firm D call. The CDR3 is 11 residues long. V lost 3 bases to trimming and J lost 5 bases, with 3 bases between them. CDR3 residues: CASSFGDTQYF. DNA of the CDR3: TGTGCCAGCAGTTTTGGAGATACGCAGTATTTT.

This clonotype was picked up many times. J is TRBJ2-3 and V is TRBV29-1; TRBD1 agrees at 7 bases. CDR3 length equals 15 residues. After removal of 2 bases from V and 0 bases from J, the junction contained 5 bases not matched to a gene. Per germline, CDR1 SQVTM and CDR2 ANQGSEA. The CDR3 bases are TGCAGCGTTGAACAGTCAGGGGGTAGCACAGATACGCAGTATTTT. It specifies CSVEQSGGSTDTQYF.

This clonotype was recorded at least ten times. The V gene is TRBV20-1, the J gene TRBJ2-1; a possible D gene is TRBD2 (5 bases). The length of the CDR3 is 15 residues. V lost 2 bases and J lost 2, with 13 bases in between. Per the germline V gene, CDR1 is DFQATT and CDR2 is SNEGSKA (reference sequence). CDR3 DNA: TGCAGTGCTAGACGAGGGTTTGGCACCTACAATGAGCAGTTCTTC. It encodes CSARRGFGTYNEQFF.

This clonotype was seen many times. This sequence joins TRBV5-1 and TRBJ1-1; 11 bases line up with TRBD1. This CDR3 spans 15 amino acids. Germline V gene sequence: CDR1 SGHRS, CDR2 YFSETQ. The junction had 2 bases not matched to a gene; V was cut back by 0 bases and J by 4 bases. The CDR3 coding sequence is TGCGCCAGCAGCTTGGAGGGACAGGGGGTCACTGAAGCTTTCTTT. As protein: CASSLEGQGVTEAFF.